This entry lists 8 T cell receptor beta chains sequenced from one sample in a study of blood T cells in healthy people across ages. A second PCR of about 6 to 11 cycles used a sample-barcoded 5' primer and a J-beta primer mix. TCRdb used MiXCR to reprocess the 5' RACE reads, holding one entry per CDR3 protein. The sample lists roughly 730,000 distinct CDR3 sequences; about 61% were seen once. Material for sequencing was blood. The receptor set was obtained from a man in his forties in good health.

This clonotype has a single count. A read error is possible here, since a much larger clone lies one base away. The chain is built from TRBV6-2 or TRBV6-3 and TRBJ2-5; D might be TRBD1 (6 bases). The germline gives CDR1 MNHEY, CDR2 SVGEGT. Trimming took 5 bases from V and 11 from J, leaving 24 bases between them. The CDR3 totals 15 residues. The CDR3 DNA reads TGTGCCAGCAGTCCCGGGGCAGGGGATTACAATGAGCAGTACTTC. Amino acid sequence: CASSPGAGDYNEQYF.

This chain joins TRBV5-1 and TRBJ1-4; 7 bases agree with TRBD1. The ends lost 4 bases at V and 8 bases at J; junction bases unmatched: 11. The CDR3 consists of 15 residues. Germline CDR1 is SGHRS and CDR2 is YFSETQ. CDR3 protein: CASSKPGQSGEKLFF. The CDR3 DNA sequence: TGCGCCAGCAGCAAACCGGGACAGTCGGGAGAAAAACTGTTTTTT.

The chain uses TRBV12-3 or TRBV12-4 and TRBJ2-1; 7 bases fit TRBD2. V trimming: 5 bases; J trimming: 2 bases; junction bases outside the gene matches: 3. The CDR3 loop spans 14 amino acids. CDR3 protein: CASSRSGTYNEQFF. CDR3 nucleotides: TGTGCCAGCAGTCGCAGCGGGACCTACAATGAGCAGTTCTTC.

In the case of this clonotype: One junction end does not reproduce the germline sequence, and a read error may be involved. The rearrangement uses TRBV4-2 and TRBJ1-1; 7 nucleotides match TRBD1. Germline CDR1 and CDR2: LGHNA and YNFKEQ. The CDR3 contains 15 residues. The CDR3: CTSSQEVTGDTEAFF. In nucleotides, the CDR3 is TGTACCAGCAGCCAAGAGGTCACAGGGGACACTGAAGCTTTCTTT.

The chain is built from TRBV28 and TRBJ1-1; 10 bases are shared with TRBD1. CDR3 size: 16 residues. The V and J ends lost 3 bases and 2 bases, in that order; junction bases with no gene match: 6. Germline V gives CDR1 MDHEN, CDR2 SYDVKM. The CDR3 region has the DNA TGTGCCAGCAGTTTTAGGGACAGGGGACTCAACACTGAAGCTTTCTTT. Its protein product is CASSFRDRGLNTEAFF.

The CDR3 DNA reads TGTGCCAGCACCCCCCTTGAGCAGTGGAACACTGAAGCTTTCTTT. This translates into CASTPLEQWNTEAFF. The V and J genes are TRBV6-6 and TRBJ1-1; no clear D. Trimming removed 7 bases at V and 1 base at J, with 16 bases between. The CDR3 spans 15 residues. Germline V gene sequence: CDR1 MNHNY, CDR2 SVGAGI (reference sequence).

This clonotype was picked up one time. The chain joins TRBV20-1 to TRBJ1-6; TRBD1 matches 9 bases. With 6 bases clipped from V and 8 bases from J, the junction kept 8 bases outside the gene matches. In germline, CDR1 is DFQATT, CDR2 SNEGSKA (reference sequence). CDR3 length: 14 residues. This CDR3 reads CSASGQGMYSPLHF. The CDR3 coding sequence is TGCAGTGCCTCCGGACAGGGGATGTATTCACCCCTCCACTTT.

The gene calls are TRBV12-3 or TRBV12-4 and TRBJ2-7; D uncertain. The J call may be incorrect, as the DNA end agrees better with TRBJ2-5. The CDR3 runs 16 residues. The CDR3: CASLKWGTPYGKTQYF. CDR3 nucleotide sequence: TGTGCCAGCTTAAAGTGGGGAACACCGTACGGAAAGACCCAGTACTTC.